This note documents a single T cell receptor beta chain sequence. What it binds is not known. This sample was taken from a study of cytomegalovirus exposure and HLA in healthy donors. Whole-study results and caveats: Researchers reportedly found TCR beta sequences accurately predicted most subjects' HLA-A and HLA-B alleles. In a later analysis, a genetic analysis reported fewer productive-TCR N-insertions in an Asian-associated ancestry cluster than the cohort average. Earlier analysis yielded a pattern in which most TCR beta V segments were productive about 87% or about 30% of the time.

13 Jbeta primers and 60 Vbeta primers were used for the PCR. Using immunoSEQ multiplex PCR, the repertoire was profiled, and TCRdb retains in-frame clones only, with some absent. The sample lists some 210,000 clones, around 73% occurring once. The specimen sequenced was PBMCs. The receptor was isolated from a male donor in good health and CMV-seronegative.

CDR3 coding DNA: TGTGCCACCCAACCGCTAGCGGACTCTAGCACAGATACGCAGTATTTT. It is translated as CATQPLADSSTDTQYF. The chain is built from TRBV19 and TRBJ2-3, with 7 bases identical to TRBD2. Germline V gene sequence: CDR1 LNHDA, CDR2 SQIVND (reference sequence). This CDR3 is built from 16 residues. The trim removed 10 bases at V and 0 bases at J, leaving 13 bases unmatched. The entire variable domain, with the rest obtained from reference TRBV19 and TRBJ2-3, is as follows: DGGITQSPKYLFRKEGQNVTLSCEQNLNHDAMYWYRQDPGQGLRLIYYSQIVNDFQKGDIAEGYSVSREKKESFPLTVTSAQKNPTAFYLCATQPLADSSTDTQYFGPGTRLTVL.